Presented here are 6 T cell receptor beta chains from one specimen sequenced in a study of metastatic and nonmetastatic thyroid tumors. TCRdb re-clonotyped the PCR reads through MiXCR. The profile shows over 30,000 clones, under 25% of them singletons. Until they underwent thyroid surgery, no patient had received any treatment. Sequencing was carried out using tumor tissue. The receptor source for this set is a male donor with papillary thyroid cancer or a benign thyroid nodule (not recorded which). Some clones in this sample may be carry-over from other donors' samples.

The rearrangement links TRBV7-2 to TRBJ1-3; 11 positions match TRBD1. The CDR3 loop spans 13 amino acids. From germline, CDR1 is SGHTA and CDR2 FQGNSA. Trimming at V came to 5 bases and at J to 8 bases, leaving 2 bases not matched to a gene. The CDR3 spells CASSRDRGDTIYF. CDR3 coding DNA: TGTGCCAGCAGCCGGGACAGGGGGGACACCATATATTTT.

In this sample, this clone turned up many times. The J gene is TRBJ1-1, the V gene TRBV6-1; D gene uncertain. The CDR3 is made up of 15 amino acids. Trimming pared 6 bases from V and 0 bases from J, leaving 14 bases between. Per the germline V gene, CDR1 is MNHNS and CDR2 is SASEGT. CDR3 bases: TGTGCCAGCAGCTCTATCCGGACCTTGAACACTGAAGCTTTCTTT. Translated, it gives CASSSIRTLNTEAFF.

Of note for this clone: This may be a read error: a much more frequent sequence differs by one nucleotide. The CDR3 here is CASSTLVLAGGLVYTQYF. In DNA, the CDR3 is TGTGCCAGCAGTACCTTGGTTCTAGCGGGAGGGCTGGTCTATACGCAGTATTTT. The genes are TRBV7-6 and TRBJ2-3, with 12 bases that match TRBD2. The CDR3 sequence is 18 residues long. Unmatched junction bases numbered 17, after V lost 6 bases and J lost 7 bases. Germline V gives CDR1 SGHVS, CDR2 FNYEAQ.

This clone was found many times. The rearrangement joins TRBV10-3 to TRBJ2-7, with D hard to call. The CDR3 contains 13 residues. Germline CDR1 reads ENHRY; CDR2 reads SYGVKD. Trimming removed 6 bases from V and 0 bases from J, with 9 bases in between. This CDR3 reads CAIRSGTSYEQYF. The CDR3 region has the DNA TGTGCCATCAGGTCAGGTACCTCCTACGAGCAGTACTTC.

This clone was counted many times. The CDR3 bases are TGTGCCAGCAGTTTTAGCACAGGGGTCAACGAGCAGTACTTC. It is translated as CASSFSTGVNEQYF. The genes are TRBV12-3 or TRBV12-4 and TRBJ2-7, with TRBD1 identical over 7 bases. V shed 3 bases and J 5 bases; nucleotides not matched to a gene: 7. The CDR3 extends over 14 amino acids.

The sample holds many counts of this clone. Other DNA sequences from this sample encode an identical CDR3 as well. The chain has TRBV6-2 or TRBV6-3 and TRBJ2-2; TRBD1 is a possible D gene (6 bases). From germline, CDR1 is MNHEY and CDR2 SVGEGT. The V and J ends lost 0 bases and 6 bases respectively, with 11 bases between them. The CDR3 has 15 residues. The CDR3 spells CASSYSTGVAGELFF. CDR3 in DNA: TGTGCCAGCAGTTACTCGACAGGTGTTGCCGGGGAGCTGTTTTTT.